The 29 T cell receptor beta chains reported below all come from one sample, sequenced in a study of identical twins. TCRdb redid the calling of the 5' RACE reads with MiXCR, one entry per CDR3 protein. Of 1.5 million to 2 million distinct CDR3 sequences listed, about 32% are singletons. The sample was cord blood. These receptors were obtained from a newborn girl in good health.

The chain is built from TRBV20-1 and TRBJ2-1, with 7 bases lining up with TRBD2. The V and J ends lost 3 bases and 4 bases, in that order; junction bases with no gene match: 9. The CDR3 sequence is 15 residues long. Germline loops: CDR1 DFQATT, CDR2 SNEGSKA (reference sequence). For the CDR3, the DNA is TGCAGTGCTAGCCCATCTAGCGGAGGTTACAATGAGCAGTTCTTC. Translation: CSASPSSGGYNEQFF.

This chain links TRBV11-2 with TRBJ2-7; D is perhaps TRBD2 (6 bases). In germline, CDR1 is SGHAT, CDR2 FQNNGV. The CDR3 is made up of 15 amino acids. The V and J ends lost 0 bases and 2 bases respectively, with 11 bases between them. CDR3 DNA: TGTGCCAGCAGCTTAGAGGAGGGGTGGGCCTACGAGCAGTACTTC. Its protein product is CASSLEEGWAYEQYF.

The rearrangement uses TRBV29-1 and TRBJ1-1; tentative D call: TRBD1 (5 bases). The ends were cut back, 5 bases at V and 4 bases at J, with 11 bases in the middle. This CDR3 is built from 12 residues. Germline V gene sequence: CDR1 SQVTM, CDR2 ANQGSEA. The DNA of the CDR3 is TGCAGCGTTCTTAAGGGGTCCACTGAAGCTTTCTTT. Protein: CSVLKGSTEAFF.

This clonotype was seen at least ten times. The V gene is TRBV4-2, the J gene TRBJ1-2; weak D call: TRBD1 (5 bases). Germline loops: CDR1 LGHNA, CDR2 YNFKEQ. The length of the CDR3 is 14 residues. Trimming removed 2 bases at V and 4 bases at J, with 11 bases between. Written as DNA, the CDR3 is TGTGCCAGCAGCCAACGGGGCATAGTCTATGGCTACACCTTC. Protein product: CASSQRGIVYGYTF.

The gene calls are TRBV7-8 and TRBJ1-1; D unclear. The germline CDR1 and CDR2 sequences are SGHVS and FQNEAQ. CDR3 length equals 13 residues. With 4 bases removed from V and 2 bases from J, the gap between germline ends came to 8 bases. The chain's CDR3 is CASSSKDNTEAFF. In nucleotides, the CDR3 is TGTGCCAGCAGCTCGAAGGACAACACTGAAGCTTTCTTT.

V usage is TRBV29-1 and J usage is TRBJ2-4; 7 bases map to TRBD1. The DNA matches TRBJ2-7 better at its end, which makes the J call doubtful. The CDR3 is 13 residues long. CDR1 and CDR2 from the germline V gene are SQVTM and ANQGSEA. In DNA, the CDR3 is TGCAGCGTTGGAGAGGGGGCAGGGGGCGAGCAGTACTTC. Its translation is CSVGEGAGGEQYF.

This clonotype has ten or more counts. The J gene is TRBJ1-2, the V gene TRBV6-1, with D hard to call. Germline V gives CDR1 MNHNS, CDR2 SASEGT. The CDR3 covers 12 residues. The ends were cut back, 6 bases at V and 4 bases at J, with 9 bases in the middle. Written as DNA, the CDR3 is TGTGCCAGCAGCCTCCGGTTCTATGGCTACACCTTC. Protein: CASSLRFYGYTF.

The table lists this clonotype with a few counts. The gene calls are TRBV5-1 and TRBJ2-1; D gene uncertain. The J call may be incorrect, as the DNA end agrees better with TRBJ2-7. The CDR3 is made up of 16 amino acids. Germline lookup yields CDR1 SGHRS and CDR2 YFSETQ. DNA of the CDR3: TGCGCCAGCAGCTTGGGGGCCCTTGAAGGCTACAATGAGCAGTACTTC. Translated: CASSLGALEGYNEQYF.

A remark on this clonotype: One end of the junction varies from germline; a read error may be responsible. The V and J genes are TRBV20-1 and TRBJ2-1, with TRBD2 matching over 9 bases. This CDR3 is built from 15 residues. Germline V gene lookup returns CDR1 DFQATT and CDR2 SNEGSKA (reference sequence). Here the CDR3 reads CGARDAGGGYNEQFF. Here the CDR3 DNA reads TGCGGTGCTAGAGATGCGGGAGGGGGGTACAATGAGCAGTTCTTC.

The chain is built from TRBV20-1 and TRBJ2-4; 10 nucleotides match TRBD2. The V gene end was trimmed by 5 bases and the J gene end by 0 bases; junction bases not matched to a gene: 7. The germline V gene encodes CDR1 DFQATT and CDR2 SNEGSKA (reference sequence). The CDR3 loop spans 16 amino acids. The CDR3 is CSAPKLAGIAKNIQYF. CDR3 coding DNA: TGCAGTGCTCCCAAACTAGCGGGAATAGCCAAAAACATTCAGTACTTC.

In this sample, this clonotype turned up a few times. The chain combines TRBV15 with TRBJ1-2; TRBD1 agrees at 7 bases. From germline, CDR1 is LNHNV and CDR2 YYDKDF (reference sequence). Losses at the gene ends were 3 bases for V and 2 bases for J; bases not matched to a gene: 18. The CDR3 extends over 19 amino acids. This CDR3 reads CATSRDTAGTDLYNYGYTF. CDR3 coding DNA: TGTGCCACCAGCAGGGATACTGCCGGGACAGATCTTTACAACTATGGCTACACCTTC.

The rearrangement links TRBV2 to TRBJ2-2; D ambiguous. The CDR3 sequence is 16 residues long. Germline-derived CDR1 and CDR2 are SNHLY and FYNNEI. The V end was cut by 4 bases, the J end by 2 bases, with 14 bases between. In DNA form, the CDR3 reads TGTGCCAGCAGTGTTCCCCCGGACCTAAACACCGGGGAGCTGTTTTTT. It translates to CASSVPPDLNTGELFF. Based on the CDR3 plus reference TRBV2 and TRBJ2-2, the full variable domain is EPEVTQTPSHQVTQMGQEVILRCVPISNHLYFYWYRQILGQKVEFLVSFYNNEISEKSEIFDDQFSVERPDGSNFTLKIRSTKLEDSAMYFCASSVPPDLNTGELFFGEGSRLTVL.

In DNA form, the CDR3 reads TGTGCCAGCAGCGTAGTGGCCGTTCCCTCTAACTATGGCTACACCTTC. Translation: CASSVVAVPSNYGYTF. The genes are TRBV9 and TRBJ1-2; D unresolved. The germline V gene encodes CDR1 SGDLS and CDR2 YYNGEE. CDR3 size: 16 residues. Trimming stripped 0 bases from V and 0 bases from J, with 12 bases between. The full variable domain, completed using reference TRBV9 and TRBJ1-2, is DSGVTQTPKHLITATGQRVTLRCSPRSGDLSVYWYQQSLDQGLQFLIQYYNGEERAKGNILERFSAQQFPDLHSELNLSSLELGDSALYFCASSVVAVPSNYGYTFGSGTRLTVV.

This clonotype was picked up many times. The rearrangement links TRBV2 to TRBJ2-3; weak D call: TRBD2 (7 bases). The germline CDR1 and CDR2 sequences are SNHLY and FYNNEI. CDR3 length: 14 amino acids. V lost 0 bases, J lost 4 bases, and 8 bases lay in between. Here the CDR3 DNA reads TGTGCCAGCAGTGAAGCGGGGGGGCCAGATACGCAGTATTTT. It yields the protein CASSEAGGPDTQYF. Full variable domain (remainder filled in from reference TRBV2 and TRBJ2-3): EPEVTQTPSHQVTQMGQEVILRCVPISNHLYFYWYRQILGQKVEFLVSFYNNEISEKSEIFDDQFSVERPDGSNFTLKIRSTKLEDSAMYFCASSEAGGPDTQYFGPGTRLTVL.

This clonotype was counted between two and nine times. The chain carries TRBV28 and TRBJ2-1, with 8 positions matching TRBD2. Trimming at V came to 6 bases and at J to 0 bases, leaving 4 bases not matched to a gene. This CDR3 is 15 amino acids long. Germline V gene data show CDR1 as MDHEN and CDR2 as SYDVKM. For the CDR3, the DNA is TGTGCCAGCAGGTCTCTAGCGGGCTCCTACAATGAGCAGTTCTTC. Residues: CASRSLAGSYNEQFF.

This clonotype was observed a few times. The chain employs TRBV6-5 and TRBJ1-2; D remains unclear. The CDR3 contains 11 residues. The germline CDR1 and CDR2 sequences are MNHEY and SVGAGI. The ends were cut back, 8 bases at V and 7 bases at J, with 11 bases in the middle. CDR3 in DNA: TGTGCCAGCTCAAGTTATGCTGGCTACACCTTC. Translation: CASSSYAGYTF.

The rearrangement links TRBV20-1 to TRBJ1-6; TRBD1 matches 12 bases. CDR3 length: 16 residues. Germline loops: CDR1 DFQATT, CDR2 SNEGSKA (reference sequence). Trimming at V came to 0 bases and at J to 8 bases, leaving 5 bases not matched to a gene. CDR3 in DNA: TGCAGTGCTAGAGAGGGGGACAGGGGGCGTCATTCACCCCTCCACTTT. Translated, it gives CSAREGDRGRHSPLHF.

This clonotype was seen a few times. The J gene is TRBJ1-1, the V gene TRBV28, with D hard to call. This CDR3 comprises 15 residues. V was shortened by 2 bases and J by 1 base, with 11 bases between the two germline ends. The germline V gene encodes CDR1 MDHEN and CDR2 SYDVKM. CDR3 amino acids: CASSLTGSGNTEAFF. The CDR3 bases are TGTGCCAGCAGTTTAACGGGGAGCGGGAACACTGAAGCTTTCTTT.

As for this clonotype: The junction does not match germline at one end; this may be a read error. The chain recombines TRBV3-1 with TRBJ2-7; D not resolved. The DNA matches TRBJ2-5 better at its end, which makes the J call doubtful. This CDR3 comprises 15 residues. Germline V lookup: CDR1 LGHDT, CDR2 YNNKEL (reference sequence). CDR3 nucleotide sequence: TGTACCAGCAGCCCCTCCGGAGTTTGGCCAGAGACCCAGTACTTC. It yields the protein CTSSPSGVWPETQYF.

The rearrangement links TRBV7-9 to TRBJ2-7; perhaps TRBD1 as D (6 bases). V lost 2 bases to trimming and J lost 1 base, with 9 bases between them. This CDR3 is built from 14 residues. Germline V gives CDR1 SEHNR, CDR2 FQNEAQ (reference sequence). The CDR3 nucleotides are TGTGCCAGCAGCTTATTAGACAGGTCCTACGAGCAGTACTTC. Its translation: CASSLLDRSYEQYF.

This clonotype occurred a few times. This chain connects TRBV20-1 to TRBJ2-3, with a tentative D call TRBD2 (6 bases). The CDR3 has 14 residues. The germline gives CDR1 DFQATT, CDR2 SNEGSKA (reference sequence). The V end lost 6 bases, the J end lost 1 base, and 14 bases lay between the germline ends. The CDR3 bases are TGCAGTGCCCCTGCGGGGCGAGGCACAGATACGCAGTATTTT. It translates to CSAPAGRGTDTQYF.

The rearrangement links TRBV20-1 to TRBJ2-7, with TRBD2 matching 10 bases. The CDR3 is made up of 16 amino acids. CDR1 is DFQATT and CDR2 is SNEGSKA in the germline V gene (reference sequence). Trimming took 4 bases from V and 4 from J; bases not matched to a gene: 13. The CDR3 reads CSATPGTGTSVYEQYF. As DNA, the CDR3 is TGCAGTGCTACCCCGGGTACCGGGACTAGCGTATACGAGCAGTACTTC.

There are many counts of this clonotype. This sequence joins TRBV10-3 and TRBJ2-6, with D perhaps being TRBD1 or TRBD2 (5 bases each). Trimming shortened V by 4 bases and J by 1 base, and 11 bases separated the two germline ends. The CDR3 totals 16 residues. Germline assignment: CDR1 ENHRY and CDR2 SYGVKD. CDR3 amino acids: CAISVGGGSGANVLTF. Written as DNA, the CDR3 is TGTGCCATCAGTGTTGGGGGTGGATCTGGGGCCAACGTCCTGACTTTC.

This clonotype was recorded many times. V is TRBV29-1 and J is TRBJ1-2; D gene uncertain. Trimming cost V 0 bases and J 1 base, with 6 bases left between them. There are 13 residues in the CDR3. The germline gives CDR1 SQVTM, CDR2 ANQGSEA. CDR3 protein: CSVEDGSNYGYTF. CDR3 bases: TGCAGCGTTGAAGATGGGAGTAACTATGGCTACACCTTC.

This clonotype was seen more than once but under ten times. V usage is TRBV6-6 and J usage is TRBJ2-3; the match to TRBD2 covers 10 bases. Germline CDR1 is MNHNY and CDR2 is SVGAGI (reference sequence). There are 16 residues in the CDR3. J was trimmed by 2 bases and V by 7 bases; bases with no gene match: 9. DNA for the CDR3: TGTGCCAGCACCCCTATAGCGGGGGGTTCCACAGATACGCAGTATTTT. The encoded protein is CASTPIAGGSTDTQYF.

With respect to this clonotype: This could be a read error, since a much larger clone is one nucleotide away. The chain employs TRBV2 and TRBJ2-3; TRBD2 matches at 7 bases. Germline V gives CDR1 SNHLY, CDR2 FYNNEI. This CDR3 is 13 amino acids long. Germline trimming cut 7 bases from V and 2 bases from J; bases unmatched to any gene: 3. DNA of the CDR3: TGTGCCAGCATCGGGGGGTTCACAGATACGCAGTATTTT. Translation: CASIGGFTDTQYF.

This clonotype appeared a few times. V is TRBV12-3 or TRBV12-4 and J is TRBJ2-5; 9 bases agree with TRBD2. The V gene end was trimmed by 5 bases and the J gene end by 5 bases; junction bases not matched to a gene: 12. This CDR3 comprises 16 residues. For the CDR3, the DNA is TGTGCCAGCAGTCTCGGTGCGTTAGCGGGAGCTGAGACCCAGTACTTC. Amino acid sequence: CASSLGALAGAETQYF.

CDR3: CASSQVRGIFGTDTQYF. Here the CDR3 DNA reads TGCGCCAGCAGCCAAGTGAGGGGAATATTTGGCACAGATACGCAGTATTTT. The chain uses TRBV4-1 and TRBJ2-3; D possibly matches TRBD1 or TRBD2 (5 bases each). This CDR3 region has 17 residues. The V gene lost 1 base and the J gene lost 1 base, with 15 bases spanning the gap. CDR1 and CDR2 from the germline V gene are MGHRA and YSYEKL.

This clonotype was seen only a few times. This chain joins TRBV15 and TRBJ2-7, with TRBD1 identical over 7 bases. Trimming at V came to 6 bases and at J to 1 base, leaving 9 bases not matched to a gene. Germline loops: CDR1 LNHNV, CDR2 YYDKDF (reference sequence). This CDR3 is built from 15 residues. CDR3 nucleotides: TGTGCCACCAGTAACTACCGGGACAGATCCTACGAGCAGTACTTC. As protein: CATSNYRDRSYEQYF.